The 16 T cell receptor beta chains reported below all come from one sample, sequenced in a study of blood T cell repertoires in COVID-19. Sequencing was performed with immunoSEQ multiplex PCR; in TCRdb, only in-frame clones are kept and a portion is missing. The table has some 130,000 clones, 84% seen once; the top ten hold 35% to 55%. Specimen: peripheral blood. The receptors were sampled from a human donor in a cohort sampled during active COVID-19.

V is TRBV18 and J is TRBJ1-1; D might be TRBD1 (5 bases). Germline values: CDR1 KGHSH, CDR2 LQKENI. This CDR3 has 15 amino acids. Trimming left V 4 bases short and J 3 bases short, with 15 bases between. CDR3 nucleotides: TGTGCCAGCTCACAATTGGGGGGTTCGTACACTGAAGCTTTCTTT. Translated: CASSQLGGSYTEAFF.

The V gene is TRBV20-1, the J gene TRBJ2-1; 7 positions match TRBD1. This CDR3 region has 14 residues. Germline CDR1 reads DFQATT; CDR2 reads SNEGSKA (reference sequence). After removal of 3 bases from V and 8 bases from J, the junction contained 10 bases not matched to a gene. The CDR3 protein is CSASYRRGTDEQFF. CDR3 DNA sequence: TGCAGTGCTAGTTACAGAAGAGGGACAGATGAGCAGTTCTTC.

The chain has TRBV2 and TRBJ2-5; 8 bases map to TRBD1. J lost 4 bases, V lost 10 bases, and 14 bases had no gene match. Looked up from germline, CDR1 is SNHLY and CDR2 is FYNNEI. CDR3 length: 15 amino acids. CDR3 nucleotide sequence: TGTGCCACTTCCCCAGGGGCAGGGGGCGTAGAGACCCAGTACTTC. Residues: CATSPGAGGVETQYF.

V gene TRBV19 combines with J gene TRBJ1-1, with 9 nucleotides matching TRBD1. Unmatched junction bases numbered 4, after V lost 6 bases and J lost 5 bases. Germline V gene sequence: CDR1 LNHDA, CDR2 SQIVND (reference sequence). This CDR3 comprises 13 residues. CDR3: CASRTDRGTEAFF. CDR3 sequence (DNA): TGTGCCAGTAGGACGGACAGGGGTACTGAAGCTTTCTTT. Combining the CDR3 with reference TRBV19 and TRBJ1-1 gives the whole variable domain DGGITQSPKYLFRKEGQNVTLSCEQNLNHDAMYWYRQDPGQGLRLIYYSQIVNDFQKGDIAEGYSVSREKKESFPLTVTSAQKNPTAFYLCASRTDRGTEAFFGQGTRLTVV.

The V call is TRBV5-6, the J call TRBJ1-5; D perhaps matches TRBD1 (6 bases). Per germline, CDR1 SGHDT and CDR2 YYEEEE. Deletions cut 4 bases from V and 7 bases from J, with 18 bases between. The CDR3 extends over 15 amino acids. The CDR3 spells CASSTKQGPGQPQHF. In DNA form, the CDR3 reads TGTGCCAGCAGCACCAAACAGGGTCCGGGACAGCCCCAGCATTTT.

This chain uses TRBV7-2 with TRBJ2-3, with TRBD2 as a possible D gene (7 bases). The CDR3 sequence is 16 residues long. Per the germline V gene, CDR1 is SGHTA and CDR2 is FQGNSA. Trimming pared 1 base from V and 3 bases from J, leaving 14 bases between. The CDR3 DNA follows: TGTGCCAGCAGCTTAGTAGGGGGAGGGGGGACAGATACGCAGTATTTT. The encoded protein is CASSLVGGGGTDTQYF.

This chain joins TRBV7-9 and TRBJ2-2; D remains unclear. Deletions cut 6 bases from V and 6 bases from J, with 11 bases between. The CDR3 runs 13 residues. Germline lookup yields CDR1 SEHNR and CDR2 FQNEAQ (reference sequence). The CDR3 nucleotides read TGTGCCAGCAGACCAGCAGGTTCCGGGGAGCTGTTTTTT. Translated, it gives CASRPAGSGELFF.

CDR3 loop: CASSQETLGEYEQYF. CDR3 nucleotides: TGCGCCAGCAGCCAAGAAACCCTGGGAGAGTACGAGCAGTACTTC. V usage is TRBV4-1 and J usage is TRBJ2-7; a possible D gene is TRBD2 (5 bases). V was shortened by 0 bases and J by 4 bases, with 13 bases between the two germline ends. Germline V CDR1 and CDR2: MGHRA, YSYEKL. The CDR3 runs to 15 residues.

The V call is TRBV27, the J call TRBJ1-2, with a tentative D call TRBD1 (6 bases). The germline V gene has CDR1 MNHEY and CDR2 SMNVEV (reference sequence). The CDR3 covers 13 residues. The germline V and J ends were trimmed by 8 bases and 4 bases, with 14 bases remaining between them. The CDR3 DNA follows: TGTGCCAGCTGCCCCACAGGGATCTATGGCTACACCTTC. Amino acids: CASCPTGIYGYTF.

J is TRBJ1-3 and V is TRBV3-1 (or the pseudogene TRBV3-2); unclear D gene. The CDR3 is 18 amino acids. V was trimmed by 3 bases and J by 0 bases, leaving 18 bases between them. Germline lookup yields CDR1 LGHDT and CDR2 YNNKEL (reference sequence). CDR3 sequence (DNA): TGTGCCAGCAGCCACCTCGCGCGGACTGATCCCTCTGGAAACACCATATATTTT. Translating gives CASSHLARTDPSGNTIYF.

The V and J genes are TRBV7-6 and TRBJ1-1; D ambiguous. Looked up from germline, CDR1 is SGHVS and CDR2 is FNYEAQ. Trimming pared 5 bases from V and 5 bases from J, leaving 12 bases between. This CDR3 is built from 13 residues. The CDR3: CASSPRVETEAFF. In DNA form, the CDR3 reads TGTGCCAGCAGCCCGCGGGTGGAAACTGAAGCTTTCTTT.

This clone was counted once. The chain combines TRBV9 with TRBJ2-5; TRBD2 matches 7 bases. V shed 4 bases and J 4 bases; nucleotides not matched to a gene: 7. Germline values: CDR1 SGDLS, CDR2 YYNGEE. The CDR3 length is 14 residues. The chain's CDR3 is CASSLLATRETQYF. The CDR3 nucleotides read TGTGCCAGCAGCCTACTAGCGACTCGAGAGACCCAGTACTTC.

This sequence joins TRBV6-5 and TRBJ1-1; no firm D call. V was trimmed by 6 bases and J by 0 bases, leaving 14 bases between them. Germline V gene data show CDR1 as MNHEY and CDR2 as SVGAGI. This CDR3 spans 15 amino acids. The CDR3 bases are TGTGCCAGCAGATGGGAGGAGGAGGTGAACACTGAAGCTTTCTTT. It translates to CASRWEEEVNTEAFF.

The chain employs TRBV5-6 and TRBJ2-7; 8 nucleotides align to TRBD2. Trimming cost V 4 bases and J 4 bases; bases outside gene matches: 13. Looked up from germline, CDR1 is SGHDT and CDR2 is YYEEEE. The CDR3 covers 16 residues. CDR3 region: CASSIPSRGGSYEQYF. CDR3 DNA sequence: TGTGCCAGCAGCATACCGTCACGGGGGGGTTCGTACGAGCAGTACTTC.

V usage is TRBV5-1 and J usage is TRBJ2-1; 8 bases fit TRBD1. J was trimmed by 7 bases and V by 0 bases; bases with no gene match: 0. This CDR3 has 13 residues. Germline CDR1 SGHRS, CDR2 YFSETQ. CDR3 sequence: CASSLDRGNEQFF. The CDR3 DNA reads TGCGCCAGCAGCTTGGACAGGGGGAATGAGCAGTTCTTC.

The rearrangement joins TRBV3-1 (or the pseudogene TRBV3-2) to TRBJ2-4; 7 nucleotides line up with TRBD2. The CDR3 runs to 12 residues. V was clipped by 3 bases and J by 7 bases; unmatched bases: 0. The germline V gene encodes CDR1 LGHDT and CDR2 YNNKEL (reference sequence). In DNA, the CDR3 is TGTGCCAGCAGCCAGGGGGGGAACATTCAGTACTTC. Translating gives CASSQGGNIQYF.